This T cell receptor (beta chain) emerged from a study of spatial heterogeneity in lung cancer. Study summary: Sequences of the beta chain were consistently detected in greater numbers than alpha-chain sequences.

Turning to this clonotype: The antigen is undetermined.

The germline V and J ends were trimmed by 6 bases and 4 bases, with 16 bases remaining between them. CDR1 and CDR2 (germline): SGHRS, YFSETQ. The CDR3 runs 14 residues. TCR cDNA molecules each carried a unique molecular identifier. One entry per CDR3 protein, called by TCRdb with MiXCR from the 5' RACE reads. The repertoire holds tens of thousands of distinct CDR3 sequences, with roughly 7.2% as singletons. Study results and caveats: At resection, ubiquitous expanded tumor TCRs appeared in blood more than at follow-up.

Described time point: sample taken at primary tumor resection. The sequence came from a female donor with early-stage non-small cell lung cancer. The chain links TRBV5-1 to TRBJ1-1, with D hard to call. The sequenced sample was PBMCs, obtained at surgery. The CDR3 region is CASKPPGASTEAFF. Written as DNA, the CDR3 is TGCGCCAGCAAACCTCCCGGAGCTTCCACTGAAGCTTTCTTT.